A selection of T cell receptor beta chains follows, all from one sample in a study of blood T cells in healthy people across ages. TCRdb reprocessed the 5' RACE reads via MiXCR and lists one record per CDR3 protein. This sample has 650,000 to 800,000 distinct CDR3 sequences; over 40% occur once, and the top ten carry 13%. Sequenced: blood. These receptors were collected from an elderly woman in good health. Both conserved end residues are part of each CDR3. A D gene is named only where the DNA matches it firmly. A row's size may be missing; if present it is once, few, many or a size class.

CDR3nt | CDR3aa | d_gene | len | j_gene | abundance | v_gene
TGTGCCAGCAGTGTTTACACCAGCTATGGCTACACCTTC | CASSVYTSYGYTF | - | 13 | TRBJ1-2 | - | TRBV12-3/TRBV12-4
TGTGCCAGCTCACCAGGACTAGCGGGGGTGGATACGCAGTATTTT | CASSPGLAGVDTQYF | TRBD2 | 15 | TRBJ2-3 | many | TRBV18
TGTGCCAGCACCTTGAGGGGTGGTACGCAGTATTTT | CASTLRGGTQYF | - | 12 | TRBJ2-3 | once | TRBV12-3/TRBV12-4
TGTGCCAGCAGTTTATTGGGAGTGAGCACAGATACGCAGTATTTT | CASSLLGVSTDTQYF | - | 15 | TRBJ2-3 | - | TRBV12-3/TRBV12-4
TGCAGTGGGGAGACGCAGACAGGGGCAAACTACGAGCAGTACTTC | CSGETQTGANYEQYF | TRBD1 | 15 | TRBJ2-7 | - | TRBV20-1
TGTGCCAGCAGGTCCCTGAGAGGGACTAGCTCAGATACGCAGTATTTT | CASRSLRGTSSDTQYF | TRBD2 | 16 | TRBJ2-3 | many | TRBV5-4
TGTGCCACCAGTGATTCTAACGGACTAGTCACGAGAAGGAATGAGCAGTTCTTC | CATSDSNGLVTRRNEQFF | TRBD2 | 18 | TRBJ2-1 | - | TRBV24-1
TGTGCCAGCAGCCCTCGGGACGGGAGGGCCTACGAGCAGTACTTC | CASSPRDGRAYEQYF | TRBD2 | 15 | TRBJ2-7 | - | TRBV3-1
TGTGCCAGCAGCTTAGATGGGGGTAGCACAGATACGCAGTATTTT | CASSLDGGSTDTQYF | - | 15 | TRBJ2-3 | - | TRBV7-2
TGCAGTGTGGGGCGTCAGCCCCAGCATTTT | CSVGRQPQHF | - | 10 | TRBJ1-5 | - | TRBV20-1
TGTGCCAGCAGTTCCCCAGGGGCCCGACGGGTCAATCAGCCCCAGCATTTT | CASSSPGARRVNQPQHF | - | 17 | TRBJ1-5 | many | TRBV6-6